This TCR beta chain stems from a study of beta chain features in type 1 diabetes. Study-level background: No patient-donor differences in age, gender, total cells or subset yield. Study results and limitations: Reads derived from cDNA could over-represent cells showing high TCR expression. HLA influence on TCRB rearrangement stayed unresolved here. PCR might show a preference for shorter templates, equally across patients and controls.

V was pared by 5 bases and J by 5 bases, with 3 bases between. The germline CDR1 and CDR2 sequences are SGHTA and FQGNSA. The CDR3 extends over 11 amino acids. Worth noting for this clone: Its matching antigen is unknown.

What was sequenced were expressed TCRB transcripts, since all of the isolated RNA had been reverse transcribed. The method was immunoSEQ multiplex PCR; TCRdb's version includes in-frame clones alone and lacks a portion of them. Of about 410,000 clones listed, more than 11% are singletons. Material for sequencing was naive CD4+ T cells from blood. The genes are TRBV7-2 and TRBJ2-2; no reliable D call. This TCR was sampled from a young man in good health. The CDR3 protein is CASSLTGELFF. In nucleotides, the CDR3 is TGTGCCAGCAGCCTTACCGGGGAGCTGTTTTTT.